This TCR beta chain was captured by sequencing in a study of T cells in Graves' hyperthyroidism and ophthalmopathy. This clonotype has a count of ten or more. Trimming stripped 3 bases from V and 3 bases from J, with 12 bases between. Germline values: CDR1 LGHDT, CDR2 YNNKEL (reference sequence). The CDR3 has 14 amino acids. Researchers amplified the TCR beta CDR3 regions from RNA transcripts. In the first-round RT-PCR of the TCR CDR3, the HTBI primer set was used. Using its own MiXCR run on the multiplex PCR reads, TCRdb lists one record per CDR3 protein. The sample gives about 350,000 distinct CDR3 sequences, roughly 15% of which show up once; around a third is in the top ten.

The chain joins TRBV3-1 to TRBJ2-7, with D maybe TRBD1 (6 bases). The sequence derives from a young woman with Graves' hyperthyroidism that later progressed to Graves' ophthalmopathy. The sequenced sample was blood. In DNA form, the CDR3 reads TGTGCCAGCAGCCAGCCGGGACAACACTACGAGCAGTACTTC. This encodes CASSQPGQHYEQYF.